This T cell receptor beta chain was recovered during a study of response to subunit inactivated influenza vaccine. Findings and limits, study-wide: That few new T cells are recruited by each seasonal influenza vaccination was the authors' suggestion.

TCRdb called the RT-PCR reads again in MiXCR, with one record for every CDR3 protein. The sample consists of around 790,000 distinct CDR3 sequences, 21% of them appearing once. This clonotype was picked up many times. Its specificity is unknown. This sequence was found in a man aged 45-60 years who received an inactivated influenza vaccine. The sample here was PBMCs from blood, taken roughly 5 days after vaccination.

The DNA of the CDR3 is TGCGCCAGCAGCCAAGATTGGCTGACGGAGAACACTGAAGCTTTCTTT. This encodes CASSQDWLTENTEAFF. The chain has TRBV4-3 and TRBJ1-1; no clear D gene. In germline, CDR1 is LGHNA, CDR2 YSLEER. The CDR3 totals 16 residues. Trimming pared 0 bases from V and 1 base from J, leaving 12 bases between.